One and the same sample provided the 25 T cell receptor beta chains below, sequenced in a study of blood T cell repertoires in COVID-19. Assay used: immunoSEQ multiplex PCR; TCRdb lists only in-frame clones, some missing. The sample consists of about 430,000 clones, about 90% of them appearing once. Sample: peripheral blood. These receptors all stem from a man aged 18 to 30 with COVID-19, enrolled during active disease.

The J gene is TRBJ2-3, the V gene TRBV7-9, with D possibly matching TRBD2 (6 bases). The CDR3 contains 15 residues. Germline CDR1 reads SEHNR; CDR2 reads FQNEAQ (reference sequence). The V and J ends lost 1 base and 4 bases respectively, with 12 bases between them. CDR3 loop: CASSLGSGSSDTQYF. Here the CDR3 DNA reads TGTGCCAGCAGCTTAGGTTCCGGGAGTTCAGATACGCAGTATTTT.

This sequence joins TRBV7-2 and TRBJ2-2, with a weak D call TRBD2 (6 bases). The V gene lost 6 bases and the J gene lost 6 bases, with 23 bases spanning the gap. Germline CDR1 and CDR2: SGHTA and FQGNSA. The CDR3 has 17 residues. CDR3 loop: CASSFRIVGGGAGELFF. CDR3 in DNA: TGTGCCAGCAGTTTTAGAATTGTAGGAGGAGGGGCCGGGGAGCTGTTTTTT.

J is TRBJ2-7 and V is TRBV7-6; a possible D gene is TRBD2 (7 bases). Germline V gene lookup returns CDR1 SGHVS and CDR2 FNYEAQ. CDR3 length: 18 amino acids. Trimming shortened V by 5 bases and J by 2 bases, and 25 bases separated the two germline ends. The CDR3 DNA is TGTGCCAGCAGCCGAAAGGAATGGTCGGGGGGCAATACCTACGAGCAGTACTTC. Translated: CASSRKEWSGGNTYEQYF.

The chain has TRBV3-1 (or the pseudogene TRBV3-2) and TRBJ1-1; TRBD1 aligns across 7 bases. The CDR3 runs 14 residues. The V gene end was trimmed by 5 bases and the J gene end by 6 bases; junction bases not matched to a gene: 9. The germline V gene has CDR1 LGHDT and CDR2 YNNKEL (reference sequence). In DNA form, the CDR3 reads TGTGCCAGCAGCACCTCGACAGGGCGCGCTGAAGCTTTCTTT. This encodes CASSTSTGRAEAFF.

In this sample, this clone turned up once. V is TRBV11-2 and J is TRBJ2-7; 11 nucleotides match TRBD1. This CDR3 contains 17 residues. The trim removed 2 bases at V and 2 bases at J, leaving 8 bases unmatched. The germline gives CDR1 SGHAT, CDR2 FQNNGV. The CDR3: CASSLNTGTGGPYEQYF. CDR3 nucleotide sequence: TGTGCCAGCAGCTTAAACACCGGGACAGGGGGACCCTACGAGCAGTACTTC. Complete variable domain (other parts from reference TRBV11-2 and TRBJ2-7): EAGVAQSPRYKIIEKRQSVAFWCNPISGHATLYWYQQILGQGPKLLIQFQNNGVVDDSQLPKDRFSAERLKGVDSTLKIQPAKLEDSAVYLCASSLNTGTGGPYEQYFGPGTRLTVT.

The chain carries TRBV7-9 and TRBJ2-7, with TRBD2 identical over 8 bases. This CDR3 comprises 15 residues. Germline trimming cut 5 bases from V and 2 bases from J; bases unmatched to any gene: 8. Germline V gene data show CDR1 as SEHNR and CDR2 as FQNEAQ (reference sequence). CDR3: CASSPGQRETYEQYF. Here the CDR3 DNA reads TGTGCCAGCAGCCCCGGTCAGCGGGAGACCTACGAGCAGTACTTC.

This rearrangement joins TRBV7-2 to TRBJ2-5; maybe TRBD2 (6 bases). V was trimmed by 5 bases and J by 5 bases, leaving 12 bases between them. The CDR3 length is 13 residues. CDR1 and CDR2 (germline): SGHTA, FQGNSA. In DNA, the CDR3 is TGTGCCAGCAGCGCCAGCGGAGGGGAGACCCAGTACTTC. Residues: CASSASGGETQYF.

The rearrangement links TRBV19 to TRBJ2-2; TRBD2 aligns across 14 bases. CDR1 is LNHDA, CDR2 SQIVND, per germline (reference sequence). The CDR3 is 17 amino acids. V was pared by 5 bases and J by 7 bases, with 9 bases of the junction left unmatched. CDR3 coding DNA: TGTGCCAGTAGTTGGAGACTAGCGGGAGGGCCCGGCGGGGAGCTGTTTTTT. Translated: CASSWRLAGGPGGELFF.

The gene calls are TRBV7-8 and TRBJ2-1; 9 bases align to TRBD2. The CDR3 spans 16 residues. Trimming took 5 bases from V and 2 from J; bases not matched to a gene: 7. Germline V lookup: CDR1 SGHVS, CDR2 FQNEAQ. DNA of the CDR3: TGTGCCAGCAGCCTAGGGCGACTAGCGGCCTACAATGAGCAGTTCTTC. Its protein is CASSLGRLAAYNEQFF.

Only one count was recorded for this clone. This chain connects TRBV6-5 to TRBJ1-1; D possibly corresponds to TRBD1 (6 bases). Germline loops: CDR1 MNHEY, CDR2 SVGAGI. The CDR3 consists of 16 residues. Trimming took off 4 bases at V and 0 bases at J, with 15 bases between the two ends. The CDR3 nucleotides read TGTGCCAGCAGTTTCGCCAGGGGAGTCATGAACACTGAAGCTTTCTTT. Translation: CASSFARGVMNTEAFF.

This chain uses TRBV6-5 with TRBJ2-5, with TRBD2 identical over 10 bases. CDR3 size: 15 residues. With V trimmed by 6 bases and J by 5 bases, 9 bases remained unmatched. Germline-derived CDR1 and CDR2 are MNHEY and SVGAGI. CDR3 protein: CASSRGLGLAETQYF. The CDR3, as DNA: TGTGCCAGCAGCCGGGGACTGGGACTAGCGGAGACCCAGTACTTC.

V usage is TRBV10-2 and J usage is TRBJ1-5, with D uncertain. The germline gives CDR1 WSHSY, CDR2 SAAADI. This CDR3 comprises 15 residues. Trimming took 0 bases from V and 7 from J, leaving 13 bases between them. Here the CDR3 DNA reads TGCGCCAGCAGTGAGTCTTTTGTGGTGGGCCAGCCCCAGCATTTT. Encoded protein: CASSESFVVGQPQHF.

The chain combines TRBV5-1 with TRBJ2-7, with D possibly matching TRBD1 (5 bases). The CDR3 has 15 amino acids. Per the germline V gene, CDR1 is SGHRS and CDR2 is YFSETQ. V shed 0 bases and J shed 2 bases, with 12 bases lying between them. CDR3 nucleotides: TGCGCCAGCAGCTTGGGGGGCTTACCTACCTACGAGCAGTACTTC. Translated, it gives CASSLGGLPTYEQYF.

This chain links TRBV5-5 with TRBJ2-1, with D perhaps TRBD2 (5 bases). This CDR3 is built from 15 residues. V was pared by 0 bases and J by 6 bases, with 13 bases between. Germline CDR1 reads SGHKS; CDR2 reads YYEKEE (reference sequence). The CDR3 coding sequence is TGTGCCAGCAGCTTGGTTGGACTCAAGATCAATGAGCAGTTCTTC. Encoded protein: CASSLVGLKINEQFF.

This clone was seen at least ten times. Other DNA sequences within the sample encode an identical CDR3. The CDR3 here is CASSRTGGYEQYF. CDR3 bases: TGTGCCAGCAGCCGGACAGGAGGATACGAGCAGTACTTC. The V gene is TRBV11-2, the J gene TRBJ2-7; 7 bases match TRBD1. The germline V gene has CDR1 SGHAT and CDR2 FQNNGV. V shed 5 bases, J shed 4 bases, and the junction held 5 bases outside the gene matches. The CDR3 sequence is 13 residues long.

The chain is built from TRBV4-2 and TRBJ2-5, with 8 bases lining up with TRBD2. This CDR3 is built from 15 residues. Germline V lookup: CDR1 LGHNA, CDR2 YNFKEQ. V lost 1 base to trimming and J lost 4 bases; unmatched junction nucleotides: 5. In DNA, the CDR3 is TGTGCCAGCAGCCAAGGGTCCAGCGGGGGAGAGACCCAGTACTTC. Its translation is CASSQGSSGGETQYF.

The chain combines TRBV18 with TRBJ2-1; tentative D call: TRBD2 (7 bases). Germline CDR1 is KGHSH and CDR2 is LQKENI. V lost 3 bases and J lost 3, with 15 bases in between. The CDR3 spans 16 residues. CDR3 protein: CASSPTRGGDYNEQFF. In DNA form, the CDR3 reads TGTGCCAGCTCACCGACCAGGGGAGGGGACTACAATGAGCAGTTCTTC.

V usage is TRBV12-5 and J usage is TRBJ1-3; perhaps TRBD1 as D (6 bases). V was cut by 7 bases and J by 3 bases, with 16 bases left in between. This CDR3 is built from 15 residues. Per germline, CDR1 LGHNT and CDR2 FRNRAP. The CDR3 loop is CASALVGALGNTIYF. Written as DNA, the CDR3 is TGTGCTAGTGCCCTTGTGGGGGCACTTGGAAACACCATATATTTT.

The rearrangement joins TRBV15 to TRBJ1-1; TRBD1 is a possible D gene (5 bases). The CDR3 runs to 14 residues. Trimming pared 0 bases from V and 5 bases from J, leaving 10 bases between. Looked up from germline, CDR1 is LNHNV and CDR2 is YYDKDF (reference sequence). CDR3 coding DNA: TGTGCCACCAGCAGAGACGTGACAGAAACTGAAGCTTTCTTT. Protein: CATSRDVTETEAFF.

V gene TRBV14 combines with J gene TRBJ1-1, with a possible D match to TRBD1 (6 bases). Trimming took 0 bases from V and 2 from J, leaving 19 bases between them. CDR1 and CDR2 (germline): SGHDN, FVKESK. The CDR3 sequence is 18 residues long. CDR3 bases: TGTGCCAGCAGCCAAGAACTCTTTGTCACGGGGGGCAACACTGAAGCTTTCTTT. Translating it yields CASSQELFVTGGNTEAFF.

This clone was seen just once. The gene calls are TRBV15 and TRBJ1-4; D is perhaps TRBD1 (6 bases). Per germline, CDR1 LNHNV and CDR2 YYDKDF (reference sequence). CDR3 length equals 15 residues. V lost 0 bases and J 3 bases, leaving 8 bases between the germline ends. CDR3 coding DNA: TGTGCCACCAGCAGAGATCCAGGGGCTAATGAAAAACTGTTTTTT. It encodes CATSRDPGANEKLFF. The full variable domain, with the rest looked up from reference TRBV15 and TRBJ1-4, is DAMVIQNPRYQVTQFGKPVTLSCSQTLNHNVMYWYQQKSSQAPKLLFHYYDKDFNNEADTPDNFQSRRPNTSFCFLDIRSPGLGDTAMYLCATSRDPGANEKLFFGSGTQLSVL.

The chain uses TRBV29-1 and TRBJ2-1; weak D call: TRBD2 (5 bases). CDR3 length equals 12 residues. CDR1 is SQVTM, CDR2 ANQGSEA, per germline. V lost 6 bases, J lost 9 bases, and 15 bases lay in between. The CDR3 region is CSVRLSVPEQFF. The CDR3 DNA reads as TGCAGCGTCCGCCTTAGCGTTCCTGAGCAGTTCTTC.

About this clone itself: A junction end diverges from the germline sequence, so it may reflect a read error. The chain carries TRBV6-5 and TRBJ1-1; TRBD1 is a possible D gene (6 bases). There are 15 residues in the CDR3. Germline lookup yields CDR1 MNHEY and CDR2 SVGAGI. CDR3 sequence (DNA): TGTGCCAGCAGTGACTCACAGGGACGGAACACTGAAGCTTTCTTT. Translation: CASSDSQGRNTEAFF.

V and J are TRBV5-4 and TRBJ2-5; no definite D call. Germline V lookup: CDR1 SGHNT, CDR2 YYREEE (reference sequence). There are 13 residues in the CDR3. With 2 bases removed from V and 0 bases from J, the gap between germline ends came to 5 bases. CDR3 region: CASSLTDQETQYF. The CDR3 DNA is TGTGCCAGCAGCTTAACGGACCAAGAGACCCAGTACTTC.

The J gene is TRBJ1-2, the V gene TRBV6-1; D ambiguous. Germline V lookup: CDR1 MNHNS, CDR2 SASEGT. The CDR3 totals 12 residues. Trimming shortened V by 2 bases and J by 4 bases, and 5 bases separated the two germline ends. This CDR3 reads CASSEQIYGYTF. In DNA, the CDR3 is TGTGCCAGCAGTGAACAGATCTATGGCTACACCTTC.